These T cell receptor beta chains were read from a single sample in a study of identical twins. TCRdb re-called the 5' RACE reads through MiXCR, storing one row per CDR3 protein. The sample holds 1.5 million or so distinct CDR3 sequences, less than 35% seen once. The source material was cord blood. The source of these receptors is a newborn girl in good health. Both conserved end residues are part of each CDR3. A D gene is named only where the DNA matches it firmly. Clone sizes are given selectively: once, few, many, or a class where the clone is expanded.

abundance: .
j_gene: TRBJ2-3
d_gene: .
v_gene: TRBV5-1
CDR3aa: CASSWGRGGATDTQYF
CDR3nt: TGCGCCAGCAGCTGGGGACGAGGAGGGGCCACAGATACGCAGTATTTT

abundance: few
j_gene: TRBJ2-1
d_gene: .
v_gene: TRBV18
CDR3aa: CASSPEGKRTGTSSYNEQFF
CDR3nt: TGTGCCAGCTCACCAGAAGGGAAACGGACAGGGACTAGCTCCTACAATGAGCAGTTCTTC

abundance: few
j_gene: TRBJ2-3
d_gene: TRBD2
v_gene: TRBV20-1
CDR3aa: CSAKTIAGPTDTQYF
CDR3nt: TGCAGTGCAAAAACTATAGCGGGACCCACAGATACGCAGTATTTT

abundance: .
j_gene: TRBJ1-2
d_gene: .
v_gene: TRBV12-3/TRBV12-4
CDR3aa: CASTPGDGYTF
CDR3nt: TGTGCCAGCACCCCCGGCGATGGCTACACCTTC

abundance: many
j_gene: TRBJ2-4
d_gene: TRBD2
v_gene: TRBV4-2
CDR3aa: CASSQDRTSGIQYF
CDR3nt: TGTGCCAGCAGCCAAGATAGGACTAGCGGAATTCAGTACTTC

abundance: few
j_gene: TRBJ1-2
d_gene: .
v_gene: TRBV7-9
CDR3aa: CATPPLREGYGYTF
CDR3nt: TGTGCCACACCCCCCCTGCGTGAGGGCTATGGCTACACCTTC

abundance: .
j_gene: TRBJ2-7
d_gene: TRBD1
v_gene: TRBV12-3/TRBV12-4
CDR3aa: CASSGTELYEQYF
CDR3nt: TGTGCCAGCAGCGGGACAGAACTCTACGAGCAGTACTTC

abundance: .
j_gene: TRBJ2-7
d_gene: .
v_gene: TRBV30
CDR3aa: CAWSRGTIYEQYF
CDR3nt: TGTGCCTGGAGTCGCGGGACAATTTACGAGCAGTACTTC

abundance: many
j_gene: TRBJ1-2
d_gene: .
v_gene: TRBV29-1
CDR3aa: CSVELGGGYGYTF
CDR3nt: TGCAGCGTTGAATTGGGGGGTGGCTATGGCTACACCTTC

abundance: .
j_gene: TRBJ1-2
d_gene: .
v_gene: TRBV5-1
CDR3aa: CASSLREWGGYTF
CDR3nt: TGCGCCAGCAGCTTACGGGAATGGGGTGGCTACACCTTC

abundance: few
j_gene: TRBJ2-7
d_gene: TRBD2
v_gene: TRBV3-1
CDR3aa: CASSQLAGGPFSYEQYF
CDR3nt: TGTGCCAGCAGCCAACTAGCGGGAGGGCCCTTTTCCTACGAGCAGTACTTC

abundance: .
j_gene: TRBJ2-5
d_gene: TRBD2
v_gene: TRBV24-1
CDR3aa: CATSDVRLAGPNEQYF
CDR3nt: TGTGCCACCAGTGATGTCCGACTAGCGGGTCCCAATGAGCAGTACTTC

abundance: .
j_gene: TRBJ1-2
d_gene: TRBD1
v_gene: TRBV6-1
CDR3aa: CASSGQKLRGYTF
CDR3nt: TGTGCCAGCTCGGGACAGAAACTGCGGGGCTACACCTTC

abundance: many
j_gene: TRBJ2-7
d_gene: .
v_gene: TRBV7-2
CDR3aa: CASSFAFSYEQYF
CDR3nt: TGTGCCAGCAGCTTCGCATTCTCCTACGAGCAGTACTTC

abundance: few
j_gene: TRBJ2-3
d_gene: TRBD2
v_gene: TRBV24-1
CDR3aa: CATSDPVRLAGATDTQYF
CDR3nt: TGTGCCACCAGTGACCCCGTTCGACTAGCGGGAGCAACAGATACGCAGTATTTT

abundance: .
j_gene: TRBJ2-1
d_gene: .
v_gene: TRBV20-1
CDR3aa: CSAPTSPEQFF
CDR3nt: TGCAGTGCCCCAACTAGCCCAGAGCAGTTCTTC

abundance: many
j_gene: TRBJ1-2
d_gene: TRBD1
v_gene: TRBV29-1
CDR3aa: CSVEGQPYGYTF
CDR3nt: TGCAGCGTTGAGGGACAGCCCTATGGCTACACCTTC

abundance: many
j_gene: TRBJ1-2
d_gene: .
v_gene: TRBV9
CDR3aa: CASSVGHYGYTF
CDR3nt: TGTGCCAGCAGCGTAGGACACTATGGCTACACCTTC

abundance: once
j_gene: TRBJ2-6
d_gene: .
v_gene: TRBV19
CDR3aa: CAAGTRRSGANVLTF
CDR3nt: TGTGCCGCAGGGACACGGCGCTCTGGGGCCAACGTCCTGACTTTC

abundance: .
j_gene: TRBJ2-7
d_gene: .
v_gene: TRBV13
CDR3aa: CASSPRGDLGSYEQYF
CDR3nt: TGTGCCAGCAGCCCGCGTGGAGACTTGGGCTCCTACGAGCAGTACTTC

abundance: few
j_gene: TRBJ2-7
d_gene: .
v_gene: TRBV2
CDR3aa: CASSELRSSSYEQYF
CDR3nt: TGTGCCAGCAGTGAACTTAGGTCTAGCTCCTACGAGCAGTACTTC

abundance: .
j_gene: TRBJ2-3
d_gene: .
v_gene: TRBV5-6
CDR3aa: CASSLTGHGITDTQYF
CDR3nt: TGTGCCAGCAGCTTGACCGGACACGGTATCACAGATACGCAGTATTTT

abundance: few
j_gene: TRBJ1-6
d_gene: .
v_gene: TRBV6-6
CDR3aa: CASTRDKNSPLHF
CDR3nt: TGTGCCAGCACTAGGGACAAGAATTCACCCCTCCACTTT

abundance: many
j_gene: TRBJ2-1
d_gene: TRBD1
v_gene: TRBV9
CDR3aa: CASSVGQGSYNEQFF
CDR3nt: TGTGCCAGCAGTGTGGGACAGGGATCCTACAATGAGCAGTTCTTC

abundance: .
j_gene: TRBJ1-1
d_gene: TRBD1
v_gene: TRBV3-1
CDR3aa: CASSQGPTGSAFF
CDR3nt: TGTGCCAGCAGCCAAGGACCGACAGGGAGCGCTTTCTTT